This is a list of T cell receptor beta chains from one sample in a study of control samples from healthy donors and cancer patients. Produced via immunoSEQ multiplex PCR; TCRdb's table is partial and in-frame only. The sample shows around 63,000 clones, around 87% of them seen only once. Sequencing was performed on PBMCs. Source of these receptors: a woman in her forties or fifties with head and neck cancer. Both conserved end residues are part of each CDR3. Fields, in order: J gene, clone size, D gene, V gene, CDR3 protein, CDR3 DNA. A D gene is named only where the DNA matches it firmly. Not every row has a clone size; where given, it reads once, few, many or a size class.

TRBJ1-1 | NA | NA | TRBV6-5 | CASTWGTEAFF | TGTGCCAGTACCTGGGGCACTGAAGCTTTCTTT
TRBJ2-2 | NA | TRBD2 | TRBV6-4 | CASSEIAGETGELFF | TGTGCCAGCAGCGAAATAGCGGGGGAAACCGGGGAGCTGTTTTTT
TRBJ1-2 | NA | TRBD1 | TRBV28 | CASSPMGQGGVILYGYTF | TGTGCCAGCAGCCCGATGGGACAGGGGGGTGTCATCCTCTATGGCTACACCTTC
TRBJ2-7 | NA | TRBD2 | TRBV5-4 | CASSLGAGDASYEQYF | TGTGCCAGCAGCTTGGGAGCGGGGGACGCCTCCTACGAGCAGTACTTC
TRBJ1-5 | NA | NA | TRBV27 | CASSLSSKVGNQPQHF | TGTGCCAGCAGTCTAAGCTCGAAGGTCGGCAATCAGCCCCAGCATTTT
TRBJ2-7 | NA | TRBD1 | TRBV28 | CASSLDRQGSYEQYF | TGTGCCAGCAGCCTGGACCGACAGGGCAGCTACGAGCAGTACTTC
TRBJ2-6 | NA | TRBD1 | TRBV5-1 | CASSIVPGQGAGANVLTF | TGCGCCAGCAGCATCGTCCCGGGACAGGGGGCTGGGGCCAACGTCCTGACTTTC
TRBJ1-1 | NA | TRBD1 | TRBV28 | CASSLWAGGTEAFF | TGTGCCAGCAGTTTATGGGCAGGGGGCACTGAAGCTTTCTTT
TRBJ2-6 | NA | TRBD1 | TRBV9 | CASSVYDRGWANVLTF | TGTGCCAGCAGCGTATACGACAGGGGTTGGGCCAACGTCCTGACTTTC
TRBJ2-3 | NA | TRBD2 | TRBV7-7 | CASSLVQPGLAGLLNTQYF | TGTGCCAGCAGCTTAGTTCAGCCGGGACTAGCGGGGCTCCTGAATACGCAGTATTTT
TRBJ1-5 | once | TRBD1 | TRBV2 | CASSAVRQGRQPQHF | TGTGCCAGCAGTGCGGTCCGACAGGGCCGGCAGCCCCAGCATTTT
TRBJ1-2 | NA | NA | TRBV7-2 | CASSVTGPYGYTF | TGTGCCAGCAGCGTCACAGGGCCCTATGGCTACACCTTC
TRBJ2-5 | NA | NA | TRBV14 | CASSQQRTALWETQYF | TGTGCCAGCAGCCAGCAGAGGACCGCCCTTTGGGAGACCCAGTACTTC
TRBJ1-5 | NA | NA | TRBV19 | CASSIRVNQPQHF | TGTGCCAGTAGTATACGGGTTAATCAGCCCCAGCATTTT
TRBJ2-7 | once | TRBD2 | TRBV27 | CASSRLAEKILEQYF | TGTGCCAGCAGTCGACTAGCGGAGAAAATCCTCGAGCAGTACTTC
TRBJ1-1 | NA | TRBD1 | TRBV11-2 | CASSLTGGVGEAFF | TGTGCCAGCAGCTTAACAGGGGGCGTCGGTGAAGCTTTCTTT
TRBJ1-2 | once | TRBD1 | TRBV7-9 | CASSLAGTGWGNYGYTF | TGTGCCAGCAGCTTAGCCGGGACAGGGTGGGGTAACTATGGCTACACCTTC